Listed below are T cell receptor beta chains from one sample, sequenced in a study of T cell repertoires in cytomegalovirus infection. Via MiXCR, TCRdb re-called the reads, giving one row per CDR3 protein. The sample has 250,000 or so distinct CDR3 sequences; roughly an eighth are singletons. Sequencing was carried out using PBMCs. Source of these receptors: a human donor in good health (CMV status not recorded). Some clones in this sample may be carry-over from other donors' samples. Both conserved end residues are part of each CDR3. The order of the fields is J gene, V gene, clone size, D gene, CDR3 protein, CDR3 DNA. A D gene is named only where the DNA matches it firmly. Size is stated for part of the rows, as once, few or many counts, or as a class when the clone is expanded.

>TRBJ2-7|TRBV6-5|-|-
CASRLGRGSSYEQYF
TGTGCCAGCAGACTTGGAAGGGGTAGCTCCTACGAGCAGTACTTC
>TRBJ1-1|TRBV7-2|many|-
CASSSSKVSVDTEAFF
TGTGCCAGCAGCTCAAGTAAAGTGAGTGTAGACACTGAAGCTTTCTTT
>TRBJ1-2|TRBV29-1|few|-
CSVVWERRGYTF
TGCAGCGTTGTGTGGGAAAGGCGAGGCTACACCTTC
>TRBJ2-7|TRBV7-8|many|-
CASTPRETGQYEQYF
TGTGCCAGCACACCCCGGGAGACAGGCCAATACGAGCAGTACTTC
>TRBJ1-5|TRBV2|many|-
CASSDGGFGNQPQHF
TGTGCCAGCAGTGACGGGGGTTTCGGCAATCAGCCCCAGCATTTT
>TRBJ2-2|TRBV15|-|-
CATSRSLGANTGELFF
TGTGCCACCAGCAGATCCTTAGGGGCGAACACCGGGGAGCTGTTTTTT
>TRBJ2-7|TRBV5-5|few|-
CASSPSWTYSYEQYF
TGTGCCAGCAGCCCAAGCTGGACCTACTCCTACGAGCAGTACTTC
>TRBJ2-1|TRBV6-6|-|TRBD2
CASWPSAGGPRNEQFF
TGTGCCAGCTGGCCTTCAGCGGGAGGGCCACGGAATGAGCAGTTCTTC
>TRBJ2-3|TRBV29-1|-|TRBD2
CSGRGGEDTQYF
TGCAGCGGACGGGGAGGGGAAGATACGCAGTATTTT
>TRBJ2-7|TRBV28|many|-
CASIGTAGREQYF
TGTGCCAGCATCGGGACGGCTGGTAGGGAGCAGTACTTC
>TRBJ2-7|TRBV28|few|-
CASRLTGTKAYEQYF
TGTGCCAGCAGACTCACCGGGACAAAAGCCTACGAGCAGTACTTC
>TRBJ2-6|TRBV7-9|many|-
CASSPGANVLTF
TGTGCCAGCAGCCCAGGGGCCAACGTCCTGACTTTC
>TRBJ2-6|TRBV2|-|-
CASRDGYSGANVLTF
TGTGCCAGCAGGGACGGCTACTCTGGGGCCAACGTCCTGACTTTC
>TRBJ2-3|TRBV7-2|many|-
CASSLAPSGSTDTQYF
TGTGCCAGCAGCTTAGCCCCTAGTGGGTCCACAGATACGCAGTATTTT
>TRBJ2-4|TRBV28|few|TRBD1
CASSLFGQGNIQYF
TGTGCCAGCAGTTTATTTGGACAGGGAAACATTCAGTACTTC
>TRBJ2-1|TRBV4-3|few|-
CASSQERTHRNEQFF
TGCGCCAGCAGCCAAGAGAGAACACACCGCAATGAGCAGTTCTTC
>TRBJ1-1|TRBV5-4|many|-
CASSPVVNKNTEAFF
TGTGCCAGCAGCCCTGTAGTGAATAAGAACACTGAAGCTTTCTTT
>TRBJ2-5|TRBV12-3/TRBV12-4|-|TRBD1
CASSSSRTGAETQYF
TGTGCCAGCAGTTCCTCGAGGACAGGGGCGGAGACCCAGTACTTC
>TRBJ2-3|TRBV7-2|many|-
CASSPLRQTTDTQYF
TGTGCCAGCAGCCCCCTTCGGCAGACTACAGATACGCAGTATTTT
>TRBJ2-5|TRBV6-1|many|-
CASSEGMGASETQYF
TGTGCCAGCAGTGAAGGAATGGGGGCCTCGGAGACCCAGTACTTC
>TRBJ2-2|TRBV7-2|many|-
CASSSYGGTGELFF
TGTGCCAGCAGCTCCTACGGGGGCACCGGGGAGCTGTTTTTT
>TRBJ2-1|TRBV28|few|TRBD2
CASSTSGRAHNEQFF
TGTGCCAGCAGTACTAGCGGGAGGGCCCACAATGAGCAGTTCTTC
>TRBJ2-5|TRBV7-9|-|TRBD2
CASSHQIGAGRETQYF
TGTGCCAGCAGCCACCAGATTGGAGCGGGAAGGGAGACCCAGTACTTC
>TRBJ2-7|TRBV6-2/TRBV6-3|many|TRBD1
CASKLQGTYEQYF
TGTGCCAGCAAACTACAGGGGACCTACGAGCAGTACTTC
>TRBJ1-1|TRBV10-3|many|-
CAISESAFTEAFF
TGTGCCATCAGTGAGTCGGCGTTCACTGAAGCTTTCTTT
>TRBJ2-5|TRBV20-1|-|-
CSARVAIQETQYF
TGCAGTGCTAGAGTGGCGATCCAAGAGACCCAGTACTTC
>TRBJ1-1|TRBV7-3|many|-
CASSLIGVNTEAFF
TGTGCCAGCAGCTTAATAGGGGTTAACACTGAAGCTTTCTTT
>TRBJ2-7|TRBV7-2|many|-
CASSPGAYEQYF
TGTGCCAGCAGCCCGGGGGCCTACGAGCAGTACTTC
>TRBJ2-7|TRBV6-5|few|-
CASRKEYPYEQYF
TGTGCCAGCCGAAAGGAGTACCCCTACGAGCAGTACTTC
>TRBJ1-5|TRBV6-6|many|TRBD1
CASRVDRASDQPQHF
TGTGCCAGCAGAGTCGACAGGGCTTCGGATCAGCCCCAGCATTTT
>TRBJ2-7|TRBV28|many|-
CASSPTWGGGDYEQYF
TGTGCCAGCAGTCCTACCTGGGGAGGGGGAGACTACGAGCAGTACTTC
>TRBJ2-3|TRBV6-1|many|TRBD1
CASSWSGQGTASGTDTQYF
TGTGCCAGCAGTTGGTCGGGACAGGGAACGGCTAGCGGCACAGATACGCAGTATTTT
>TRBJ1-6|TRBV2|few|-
CASSDLLKGGSPLHF
TGTGCCAGCAGCGATTTATTGAAGGGGGGTTCACCCCTCCACTTT
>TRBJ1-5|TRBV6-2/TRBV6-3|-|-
CASKKQLRGNQPQHF
TGTGCCAGCAAAAAGCAATTAAGGGGGAATCAGCCCCAGCATTTT
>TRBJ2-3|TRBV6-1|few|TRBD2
CASSAGTSGGTQYF
TGTGCCAGCAGTGCCGGGACTAGCGGGGGTACGCAGTATTTT
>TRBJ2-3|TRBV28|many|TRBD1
CASSPFDRGHTQYF
TGTGCCAGCAGTCCCTTCGACAGGGGGCATACGCAGTATTTT
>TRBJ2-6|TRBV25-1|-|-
CASRGDPSSGANVLTF
TGTGCCAGCAGGGGGGATCCTAGCTCTGGGGCCAACGTCCTGACTTTC
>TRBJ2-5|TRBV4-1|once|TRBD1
CASSQTGQGAQETQYF
TGCGCCAGCAGCCAAACCGGACAGGGGGCCCAAGAGACCCAGTACTTC
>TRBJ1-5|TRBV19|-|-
CASSPEGIQPQHF
TGTGCCAGTAGCCCGGAGGGGATTCAGCCCCAGCATTTT
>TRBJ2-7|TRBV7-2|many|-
CASSLSNEQYF
TGTGCCAGCAGCTTATCTAACGAGCAGTACTTC
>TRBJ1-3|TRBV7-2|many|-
CASSRPPGSRGGNTIYF
TGTGCCAGCAGCCGACCTCCGGGTAGTCGAGGTGGAAACACCATATATTTT
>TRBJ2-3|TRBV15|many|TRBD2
CATSRGTSGSSDTQYF
TGTGCCACCAGCAGAGGGACTAGCGGGAGTTCAGATACGCAGTATTTT
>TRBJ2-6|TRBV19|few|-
CASSIQSQSGANVLTF
TGTGCCAGTAGTATACAGTCCCAATCCGGGGCCAACGTCCTGACTTTC